The 2 T cell receptor beta chains below come from one sample, sequenced in a study of identical twins. TCRdb re-called the 5' RACE reads with MiXCR, one entry per CDR3 protein. The table lists around 450,000 distinct CDR3 sequences, approximately 15% of them singletons. This same sample was also part of a study on yellow fever vaccine responses in identical twins.

The sample consisted of CD4+ T cells sorted from blood. The receptors derive from a woman aged 18-29 years in good health.

V and J are TRBV20-1 and TRBJ2-7; 10 bases match TRBD2. From germline, CDR1 is DFQATT and CDR2 SNEGSKA (reference sequence). J gave up 2 bases and V 6 bases, and 10 bases lay outside the gene matches. This CDR3 has 15 residues. The CDR3 region is CSAKTSGRVPYEQYF. DNA for the CDR3: TGCAGTGCCAAAACCAGCGGGAGGGTACCCTACGAGCAGTACTTC.

The table lists this clonotype with a few counts. This chain uses TRBV3-1 with TRBJ2-2; 14 bases fit TRBD2. The CDR3 totals 18 residues. Trimming at V came to 4 bases and at J to 0 bases, leaving 4 bases not matched to a gene. CDR1 is LGHDT, CDR2 YNNKEL, per germline (reference sequence). The CDR3 DNA reads TGTGCCAGCAGCCGCGGACTAGCGGGGGGATCGAACACCGGGGAGCTGTTTTTT. Amino acids: CASSRGLAGGSNTGELFF. Full variable domain (missing parts from reference TRBV3-1 and TRBJ2-2): DTAVSQTPKYLVTQMGNDKSIKCEQNLGHDTMYWYKQDSKKFLKIMFSYNNKELIINETVPNRFSPKSPDKAHLNLHINSLELGDSAVYFCASSRGLAGGSNTGELFFGEGSRLTVL.